This T cell receptor beta chain was identified in a study of CD8 T cells in Susac syndrome. Treatment-naive patients with stable or active relapsing-remitting disease were the multiple sclerosis controls. Reverse transcription of roughly 0.5 to 1 ug RNA was carried out with random hexamers. The immunoSEQ assay covered 54 Vbeta and 13 Jbeta segments for CDR3. Via MiXCR, TCRdb re-called the immunoSEQ multiplex PCR reads, giving one row per CDR3 protein. Altogether some 150,000 distinct CDR3 sequences are present, 95% to 96% being singletons, with the ten largest covering 0.15%. Per the germline V gene, CDR1 is SGHVS and CDR2 is FNYEAQ. Trimming stripped 3 bases from V and 2 bases from J, with 11 bases between. The CDR3 is 15 amino acids.

The sample was CD8+ T cells from PBMCs. The chain joins TRBV7-6 to TRBJ2-1; D is unresolved. The TCR originated in a human donor with multiple sclerosis. CDR3 sequence: CASSFLAGAYNEQFF. DNA of the CDR3: TGTGCCAGCAGCTTTTTAGCTGGGGCCTACAATGAGCAGTTCTTC.